The present TCR beta chain was sequenced within a study of shared clonotypes between healthy human individuals. General study results and limits: Among the subsets, naive ones generally showed larger estimated richness than memory ones. Several donors held about 5% of naive CD4 clonotypes in common.

V lost 4 bases, J lost 9 bases, and 9 bases stayed unmatched. CDR3 length equals 16 residues. Germline V lookup: CDR1 SGDLS, CDR2 YYNGEE. CD45RO negativity and positive selection for CCR7 defined naive CD8 cells, a population that excluded terminally differentiated effector memory CD45RA+ cells. Only in-frame clones appear in the TCRdb table, and some are missing; sequencing was by immunoSEQ multiplex PCR. The sample includes some 630,000 clones, roughly 96% seen only once; the top ten take about 0.11%. Points on this clone: Its target is unknown.

The TCR comes from a woman aged 25 to 39 in good health. Sequenced material: naive CD8+ T cells sorted from blood. The J gene is TRBJ2-1, the V gene TRBV9; 14 bases are shared with TRBD2. The CDR3 sequence is CASSPGGLAGAPEQFF. The DNA of the CDR3 is TGTGCCAGCAGCCCGGGGGGACTAGCGGGAGCGCCTGAGCAGTTCTTC.